These 8 T cell receptor beta chains came from one sample sequenced in a study of blood T cell repertoires in COVID-19. Profiled with immunoSEQ multiplex PCR; TCRdb holds only in-frame clones, not every one. There are 200,000 to 250,000 clones in the sample; around 86% occur only once, and roughly 7.1% lies in the top ten. Sequenced: PBMCs or T cells enriched from blood (not recorded which). The receptors were sampled from a man aged 25-40 years in a cohort exposed to, infected with or recovered from COVID-19 (not recorded which).

This chain links TRBV24-1 with TRBJ2-3, with D unresolved. V was pared by 3 bases and J by 7 bases, with 10 bases between. Germline V gene data show CDR1 as KGHDR and CDR2 as SFDVKD. The CDR3 runs to 13 residues. Here the CDR3 reads CATSDSVPHTQYF. CDR3 nucleotide sequence: TGTGCCACCAGTGATAGCGTGCCTCATACGCAGTATTTT.

The J gene is TRBJ2-1, the V gene TRBV7-8; TRBD2 agrees at 8 bases. Germline lookup yields CDR1 SGHVS and CDR2 FQNEAQ. This CDR3 comprises 15 residues. V was pared by 6 bases and J by 2 bases, with 6 bases of the junction left unmatched. The DNA of the CDR3 is TGTGCCAGCAGTCTACTAGCGGTCACCTACAATGAGCAGTTCTTC. Amino acid sequence: CASSLLAVTYNEQFF.

The chain has TRBV9 and TRBJ2-1, with TRBD2 matching 11 bases. Germline CDR1 is SGDLS and CDR2 is YYNGEE. The V gene end was trimmed by 4 bases and the J gene end by 4 bases; junction bases not matched to a gene: 4. The CDR3 has 15 residues. The CDR3 loop is CASSFLAGGYNEQFF. The CDR3 DNA reads as TGTGCCAGCAGCTTTCTAGCGGGAGGATACAATGAGCAGTTCTTC.

The chain joins TRBV6-5 to TRBJ2-7; no clear D gene. The ends were cut back, 2 bases at V and 0 bases at J, with 8 bases in the middle. The CDR3 length is 14 residues. Germline lookup yields CDR1 MNHEY and CDR2 SVGAGI. CDR3 nucleotide sequence: TGTGCCAGCAGTTACGGGCAGAGCTCCTACGAGCAGTACTTC. Translation: CASSYGQSSYEQYF.

This clone was found many times. V gene TRBV19 combines with J gene TRBJ2-3; tentatively, D is TRBD1 (6 bases). Germline CDR1 is LNHDA and CDR2 is SQIVND (reference sequence). The CDR3 is 15 residues long. V lost 8 bases, J lost 0 bases, and 15 bases lay in between. CDR3 sequence reads: CASQTGKGSTDTQYF. The CDR3 nucleotides are TGTGCCAGTCAAACAGGGAAAGGAAGCACAGATACGCAGTATTTT.

This clone appeared a single time. The V and J genes are TRBV9 and TRBJ2-1; 9 bases match TRBD2. Per germline, CDR1 SGDLS and CDR2 YYNGEE. J was trimmed by 4 bases and V by 4 bases; bases with no gene match: 9. The CDR3 spans 16 residues. Here the CDR3 reads CASSTRAGGSYNEQFF. The DNA for the CDR3 is TGTGCCAGCAGCACTAGAGCGGGAGGATCTTACAATGAGCAGTTCTTC. Using reference TRBV9 and TRBJ2-1 for the parts outside the CDR3, the full variable domain is DSGVTQTPKHLITATGQRVTLRCSPRSGDLSVYWYQQSLDQGLQFLIQYYNGEERAKGNILERFSAQQFPDLHSELNLSSLELGDSALYFCASSTRAGGSYNEQFFGPGTRLTVL.

With regard to this clone: The same CDR3 arises from other DNA sequences in this sample as well. The V and J genes are TRBV11-3 and TRBJ1-4, with a tentative D call TRBD1 (6 bases). The CDR3 loop spans 15 amino acids. The germline V gene encodes CDR1 SGHNT and CDR2 YENEEA. Trimming cost V 5 bases and J 5 bases, with 15 bases left between them. CDR3 coding DNA: TGTGCCAGCAGCCCAGGGGACCAAAAGAATGAAAAACTGTTTTTT. Protein: CASSPGDQKNEKLFF.

The chain is built from TRBV28 and TRBJ1-2, with D maybe TRBD1 (6 bases). The CDR3 is 16 residues long. The germline gives CDR1 MDHEN, CDR2 SYDVKM. The germline V and J ends were trimmed by 2 bases and 4 bases, with 17 bases remaining between them. This chain's CDR3 is CASSLPGVTPSYGYTF. The CDR3 DNA is TGTGCCAGCAGTTTACCAGGGGTCACCCCCTCCTATGGCTACACCTTC.